These T cell receptor beta chains were read from a single sample in a study of cytomegalovirus exposure and HLA in healthy donors. Data came from immunoSEQ multiplex PCR; TCRdb stores just in-frame clones and leaves some out. Of some 90,000 clones in the sample, about 70% were seen once. The specimen sequenced was PBMCs. These receptor sequences come from a man aged 60 to 75 in good health and CMV-seronegative. Each CDR3 is given with its conserved first and last residue. A D gene is named only where the DNA matches it firmly. Clone size is given for some rows only: seen once, a few or many times, or a class if the clone is expanded.

D,J,V,size,CDR3,DNA
NA,TRBJ1-2,TRBV28,NA,CASSLGVYGYTF,TGTGCCAGCAGTTTAGGAGTCTATGGCTACACCTTC
NA,TRBJ2-1,TRBV11-3,NA,CASSFTGNDEQFF,TGTGCCAGCAGCTTTACAGGGAACGATGAGCAGTTCTTC
TRBD1,TRBJ1-1,TRBV7-8,once,CASSSSSGGTEAFF,TGTGCCAGCAGCTCCAGTTCAGGGGGCACTGAAGCTTTCTTT
NA,TRBJ1-1,TRBV6-6,NA,CASSYGAGNTEAFF,TGTGCCAGCAGTTACGGTGCGGGGAACACTGAAGCTTTCTTT
TRBD1,TRBJ2-7,TRBV7-8,NA,CASSLEGARLWEQYF,TGTGCCAGCAGCTTAGAGGGGGCACGTCTTTGGGAGCAGTACTTC
NA,TRBJ1-5,TRBV5-8,NA,CASSRKGSNQPQHF,TGTGCCAGCAGCCGGAAGGGGAGCAATCAGCCCCAGCATTTT
NA,TRBJ1-5,TRBV19,once,CASSTSRQNSNQPQHF,TGTGCCAGTAGTACTTCCCGACAGAATAGCAATCAGCCCCAGCATTTT
TRBD1,TRBJ1-5,TRBV29-1,NA,CSVGQASNQPQHF,TGCAGCGTAGGACAGGCGAGCAATCAGCCCCAGCATTTT
TRBD2,TRBJ2-3,TRBV6-5,NA,CASRSRTSADTQYF,TGTGCCAGCAGATCCCGGACTAGCGCAGATACGCAGTATTTT
TRBD1,TRBJ1-1,TRBV15,NA,CATQTGGYSEAFF,TGTGCCACCCAGACAGGGGGTTATTCTGAAGCTTTCTTT
TRBD2,TRBJ2-5,TRBV6-4,NA,CASSEGDLREGQETQYF,TGTGCCAGCAGTGAAGGGGACCTGCGGGAGGGTCAAGAGACCCAGTACTTC
NA,TRBJ1-4,TRBV2,few,CASRLNERGLFF,TGTGCCAGCAGGCTAAATGAAAGGGGACTGTTTTTT
NA,TRBJ2-6,TRBV6-5,NA,CASSYSQGSGANVLTF,TGTGCCAGCAGTTACTCTCAGGGCTCTGGGGCCAACGTCCTGACTTTC
NA,TRBJ1-5,TRBV15,NA,CATSRDYREGQPQHF,TGTGCCACCAGCAGAGACTACAGGGAGGGTCAGCCCCAGCATTTT
TRBD2,TRBJ2-1,TRBV12-5,NA,CASASGRVNEQFF,TGTGCTAGTGCTAGCGGGAGGGTAAATGAGCAGTTCTTC
NA,TRBJ1-5,TRBV5-6,NA,CASRMAGEGQPQHF,TGTGCCAGCAGAATGGCAGGGGAGGGTCAGCCCCAGCATTTT
NA,TRBJ1-1,TRBV18,NA,CASSPSGVGTEAFF,TGTGCCAGCTCACCGTCGGGGGTGGGCACTGAAGCTTTCTTT
TRBD2,TRBJ2-3,TRBV12-5,NA,CASGLGTSGITDTQYF,TGTGCTAGTGGTTTGGGGACTAGCGGGATCACAGATACGCAGTATTTT